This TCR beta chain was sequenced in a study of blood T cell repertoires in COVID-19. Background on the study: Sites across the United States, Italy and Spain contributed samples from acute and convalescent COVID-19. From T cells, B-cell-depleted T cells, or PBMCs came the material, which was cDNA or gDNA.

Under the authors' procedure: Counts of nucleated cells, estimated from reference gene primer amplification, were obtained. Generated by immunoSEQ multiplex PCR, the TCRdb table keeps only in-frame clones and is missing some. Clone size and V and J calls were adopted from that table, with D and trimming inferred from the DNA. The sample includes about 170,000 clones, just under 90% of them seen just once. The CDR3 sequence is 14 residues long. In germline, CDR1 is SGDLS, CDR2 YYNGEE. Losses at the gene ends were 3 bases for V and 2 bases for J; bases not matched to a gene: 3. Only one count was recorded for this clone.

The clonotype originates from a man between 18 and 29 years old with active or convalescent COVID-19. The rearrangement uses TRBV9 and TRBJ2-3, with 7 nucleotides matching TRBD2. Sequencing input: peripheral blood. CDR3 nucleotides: TGTGCCAGCAGCGCCAGCGGGGACACAGATACGCAGTATTTT. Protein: CASSASGDTDTQYF.